The 10 T cell receptor beta chains below were found in one sample sequenced in a study of T cell responses to AZD1222 COVID-19 vaccine. Only in-frame clones appear in the TCRdb table, and some are missing; sequencing was by immunoSEQ multiplex PCR. The sample lists some 90,000 clones; approximately 91% were seen once. Sequencing used peripheral blood, obtained on day 0 of AZD1222 vaccination. The origin of the receptors is an adult in good health.

CDR3 bases: TGTGCCAGCAGGCGGACAGGGCAGGGCTACGAGCAGTACTTC. This translates into CASRRTGQGYEQYF. The V gene is TRBV6-6, the J gene TRBJ2-7, with 8 bases that match TRBD1. The CDR3 consists of 14 residues. Trimming took 6 bases from V and 3 from J; bases not matched to a gene: 7. Germline CDR1 reads MNHNY; CDR2 reads SVGAGI (reference sequence).

This chain joins TRBV4-1 and TRBJ1-5; a possible D gene is TRBD1 (6 bases). Germline loops: CDR1 MGHRA, CDR2 YSYEKL. The CDR3 runs to 17 residues. V dropped 0 bases and J dropped 1 base, with 13 bases sitting between them. CDR3 in DNA: TGCGCCAGCAGCCAAGAAGGGGGAACCGGGAGCAATCAGCCCCAGCATTTT. This sequence encodes CASSQEGGTGSNQPQHF.

This clone was seen only once. The J gene is TRBJ2-3, the V gene TRBV3-1 (or the pseudogene TRBV3-2), with D tentatively TRBD2 (6 bases). The CDR3 runs 14 residues. CDR1 is LGHDT and CDR2 is YNNKEL in the germline V gene (reference sequence). V lost 5 bases to trimming and J lost 5 bases, with 14 bases between them. CDR3 coding DNA: TGTGCCAGCAGCTACTCTAGCGATGGAGATACGCAGTATTTT. This gives the protein CASSYSSDGDTQYF.

The chain is built from TRBV9 and TRBJ2-3, with 11 bases lining up with TRBD2. Germline CDR1 is SGDLS and CDR2 is YYNGEE. The CDR3 totals 16 residues. V was pared by 0 bases and J by 5 bases, with 5 bases of the junction left unmatched. CDR3 bases: TGTGCCAGCAGCGTAGGGCCTAGCGGGGGGATAGATACGCAGTATTTT. Its protein product is CASSVGPSGGIDTQYF.

The chain's CDR3 is CAILMGTGGSYEQYF. The CDR3 nucleotides are TGTGCCATTCTTATGGGGACAGGGGGTTCCTACGAGCAGTACTTC. The rearrangement uses TRBV24-1 and TRBJ2-7; 11 positions agree with TRBD1. The germline V gene has CDR1 KGHDR and CDR2 SFDVKD. Trimming cost V 11 bases and J 1 base; bases outside gene matches: 9. The length of the CDR3 is 15 residues.

This rearrangement joins TRBV15 to TRBJ2-2; D ambiguous. V lost 3 bases, J lost 3 bases, and 11 bases lay in between. This CDR3 spans 15 amino acids. Germline lookup yields CDR1 LNHNV and CDR2 YYDKDF (reference sequence). CDR3 amino acids: CATSSGQPYTGELFF. The CDR3 DNA reads as TGTGCCACCAGCAGCGGTCAACCTTACACCGGGGAGCTGTTTTTT.

The chain uses TRBV29-1 and TRBJ1-1; TRBD1 is a possible D gene (5 bases). Germline CDR1 is SQVTM and CDR2 is ANQGSEA. This CDR3 has 12 amino acids. V lost 7 bases to trimming and J lost 5 bases, with 14 bases between them. The CDR3 is CSGGAGITEAFF. The CDR3 DNA reads TGCAGCGGGGGAGCAGGGATAACTGAAGCTTTCTTT.

The rearrangement joins TRBV5-4 to TRBJ2-1; D ambiguous. CDR3 length equals 11 residues. Trimming took off 4 bases at V and 7 bases at J, with 6 bases between the two ends. Germline-derived CDR1 and CDR2 are SGHNT and YYREEE (reference sequence). CDR3 nucleotides: TGTGCCAGCAGCCATGGTAATGAGCAGTTCTTC. Encoded protein: CASSHGNEQFF.

J is TRBJ1-6 and V is TRBV24-1; D possibly corresponds to TRBD1 (5 bases). The CDR3 spans 19 residues. Trimming took off 5 bases at V and 3 bases at J, with 22 bases between the two ends. Germline CDR1 KGHDR, CDR2 SFDVKD. The CDR3 protein is CATSVMLLGGKGYNSPLHF. CDR3 in DNA: TGTGCCACCAGTGTCATGCTGCTTGGGGGGAAGGGCTATAATTCACCCCTCCACTTT.

V gene TRBV13 combines with J gene TRBJ1-1; D may be TRBD1 (6 bases). The CDR3 is 12 residues long. V lost 4 bases, J lost 7 bases, and 10 bases lay in between. CDR1 and CDR2 from the germline V gene are PRHDT and FYEKMQ (reference sequence). This chain's CDR3 is CASSYGQIEAFF. The CDR3 nucleotides are TGTGCCAGCAGCTACGGACAGATTGAAGCTTTCTTT.